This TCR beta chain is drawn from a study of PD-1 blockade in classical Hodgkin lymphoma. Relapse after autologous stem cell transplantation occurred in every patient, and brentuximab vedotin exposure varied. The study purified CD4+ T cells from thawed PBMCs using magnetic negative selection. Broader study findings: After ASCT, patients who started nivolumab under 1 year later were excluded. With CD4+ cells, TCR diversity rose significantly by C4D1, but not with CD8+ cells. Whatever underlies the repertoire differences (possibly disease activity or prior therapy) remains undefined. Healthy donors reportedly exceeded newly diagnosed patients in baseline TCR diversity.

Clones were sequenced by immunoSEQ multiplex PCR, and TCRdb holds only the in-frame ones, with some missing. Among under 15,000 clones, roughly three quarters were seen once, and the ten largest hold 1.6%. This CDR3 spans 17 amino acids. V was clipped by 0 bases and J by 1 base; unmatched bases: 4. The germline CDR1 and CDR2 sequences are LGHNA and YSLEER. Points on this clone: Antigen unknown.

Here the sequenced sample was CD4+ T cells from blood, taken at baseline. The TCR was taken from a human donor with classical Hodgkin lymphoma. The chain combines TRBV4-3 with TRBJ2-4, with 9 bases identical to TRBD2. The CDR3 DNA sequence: TGCGCCAGCAGCCAAGATGGCGGGGGGGCTGCCAAAAACATTCAGTACTTC. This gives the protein CASSQDGGGAAKNIQYF.